Sequencing of this T cell receptor (beta chain) was carried out in a study of early T cells in non-severe SARS-CoV-2 infection. Broader study findings: VDJdb matching skewed toward anti-spike CD8 responses, missing private and CD4 specificities.

Unique molecular identifiers were added to individual cDNA molecules. TCRdb redid the calling of the 5' RACE reads with MiXCR, one entry per CDR3 protein. Here the sample spans about 80,000 distinct CDR3 sequences, 15% to 20% being singletons. Germline V gene sequence: CDR1 DFQATT, CDR2 SNEGSKA (reference sequence). Losses at the gene ends were 2 bases for V and 0 bases for J; bases not matched to a gene: 14. The CDR3 sequence is 19 residues long. On this clonotype: No antigen is known for it.

The chain employs TRBV20-1 and TRBJ2-3; the match to TRBD2 covers 10 bases. The specimen was whole blood. This clonotype was obtained from an adult who was a healthcare worker with PCR-confirmed SARS-CoV-2 infection or an uninfected control (not recorded which). CDR3 protein: CSARHLAGGPLGSTDTQYF. The CDR3 DNA is TGCAGTGCTAGACATTTAGCGGGGGGCCCACTAGGTAGCACAGATACGCAGTATTTT.